The rows below give T cell receptor beta chains drawn from one sample of a study of T cells in Graves' hyperthyroidism and ophthalmopathy. TCRdb recomputed calls from the multiplex PCR reads with MiXCR, one row per CDR3 protein. The sample shows about 35,000 distinct CDR3 sequences, roughly 49% of them seen only once. Sequenced: blood. These receptor sequences come from a woman aged 45-65 years with Graves' hyperthyroidism that later progressed to Graves' ophthalmopathy. CDR3s include the opening cysteine and the closing phenylalanine or tryptophan. A D gene is named only where the DNA matches it firmly. Size values are once, few and many counts, or a class for expanded clones, and some rows have none.

TRBV19	-	-	TRBJ1-2	TGTGCCAGTAGTAGGCTGCAGCGGGGAAACTGTGGCTACACCTTC	CASSRLQRGNCGYTF
TRBV25-1	medium-sized	-	TRBJ2-3	TGTGCCAGCAGTGAAGGGCTAGCGCCAAGCACAGATACGCAGTATTTT	CASSEGLAPSTDTQYF
TRBV7-9	-	-	TRBJ1-6	TGTGCCAGCAGCTTAGGTCCCGGGGATAATTCACCCCTCCACTTT	CASSLGPGDNSPLHF
TRBV5-1	-	-	TRBJ2-5	TGCGCCAGCGCCTTTTCGGGGGACCCTGGACAGCCCCAGTACTTC	CASAFSGDPGQPQYF
TRBV20-1	-	TRBD1	TRBJ2-7	TGCAGTGCTAGTAACCAGGGGGCTGGAGGCTCCTACGAGCAGTACTTC	CSASNQGAGGSYEQYF
TRBV20-1	-	-	TRBJ1-5	TGCAGTGCTAGAGATTCAGCGGGAGTAGCCAATGAGCCCCAGCATTTT	CSARDSAGVANEPQHF
TRBV7-3	-	TRBD1	TRBJ2-7	TGTGCCAGCAGCGACCTAGGGGGCGGCACCGGGGACTTC	CASSDLGGGTGDF
TRBV11-3	once	-	TRBJ2-7	TGTGCCGTTGATACTGTGAGGCACGAGCAGTACTTC	CAVDTVRHEQYF
TRBV4-1	-	TRBD1	TRBJ1-4	TGCGCCAGCAGCCAAGTTCAGGGGGCCAATGAAAAACTGTTTTTT	CASSQVQGANEKLFF
TRBV19	-	-	TRBJ2-2	TGTGCCGGTACCAAGACCCGAGACACCGGGGAGCTGTTTTTT	CAGTKTRDTGELFF
TRBV7-9	many	-	TRBJ1-1	TGTGCCAGCAGCGTAAGTGGGACCGCCGCCACTGAAGCTTTCTTT	CASSVSGTAATEAFF
TRBV4-1	many	TRBD2	TRBJ2-2	TGCGCCAGCAGCCAAGCAGCCAGCGGGGTGAACACCGGGGAGCTGTTTTTT	CASSQAASGVNTGELFF
TRBV7-2	-	-	TRBJ1-5	TGTGCCAGCAGCGGCGCGGTAGGGGCGTGGAAGACCCAGCATTTT	CASSGAVGAWKTQHF
TRBV13	many	TRBD1	TRBJ1-3	TGTGCCAGCAGCTTAGGGGGACAGGTCTCTGGAAACACCATATATTTT	CASSLGGQVSGNTIYF
TRBV3-1	many	-	TRBJ2-5	TGTGCCAGCAGCCAAGAACGGGCAGCGCCCCAAGAGACCCAGTACTTC	CASSQERAAPQETQYF
TRBV5-1	-	-	TRBJ1-1	TGCGCCAGCAGCTTGGCCGGGAGGGGAGGGACTGAAGCTTTCTTT	CASSLAGRGGTEAFF
TRBV15	-	TRBD2	TRBJ2-1	TGTGCCACCAGCAGAGTTCTAGCGGGAGCCTACAATGAGCAGTTCTTC	CATSRVLAGAYNEQFF
TRBV2	-	-	TRBJ2-7	TGTGCCAGCAGTCGGGACGCCCGGGGGCTCGAGCAGTACTTC	CASSRDARGLEQYF
TRBV12-5	many	TRBD2	TRBJ2-7	TGTGCTAGTGGTTTGGTATTGGGACTAGCCTCCTACGAGCAGTACTTC	CASGLVLGLASYEQYF
TRBV11-3	-	TRBD2	TRBJ2-1	TGTGCCAGCAGTTTAGATCAGGGCGGGAGTTCAGTCTACAATGAGCAGCTCTTC	CASSLDQGGSSVYNEQLF
TRBV10-3	medium-sized	TRBD1	TRBJ1-5	TGTGCCATCAGTACAGGGGCGGGTAGCAATCAGCCCCAGCATTTT	CAISTGAGSNQPQHF
TRBV7-6	large	-	TRBJ2-1	TGTGCCAGCAGCTTGGTGGGAGTGACCTACAATGAGCAGTTCTTC	CASSLVGVTYNEQFF
TRBV5-1	many	TRBD1	TRBJ1-1	TGCGCCAGCAGCATAACCCCGGGACAGGGGGCGGTCACTGAAGCTTTCTTT	CASSITPGQGAVTEAFF
TRBV20-1	-	-	TRBJ1-5	TGCAGTGCAGAAACAGGCAGCACTAATCAGCCCCAGCATTTT	CSAETGSTNQPQHF
TRBV20-1	-	TRBD2	TRBJ2-1	TGCAGTCCAACCCGGACTAGCGGGCTGTACAATGAGCAGTTCTTC	CSPTRTSGLYNEQFF
TRBV20-1	-	TRBD2	TRBJ2-1	TGCAGTGCTCGTCAACTAGCGGGAGAGATGGGTGAGCAGTTCTTC	CSARQLAGEMGEQFF
TRBV5-4	many	TRBD2	TRBJ2-7	TGTGCCAGCAGCTTCGGCCTAGGACTAGCGGGAGACGAGCAGTACTTC	CASSFGLGLAGDEQYF
TRBV2	once	-	TRBJ1-1	TGTGCCAGCAGCACGAACTGGGTCGGGATTGAAGCTTTCTTT	CASSTNWVGIEAFF
TRBV20-1	-	-	TRBJ2-7	TGCAGTGCTTGGAGTAGCGAGCAGTACTTC	CSAWSSEQYF
TRBV7-9	many	-	TRBJ2-1	TGTGCCAGCAGCCCCCTGGGGGGACTCTCTACAGACAATGAGCAGTTCTTC	CASSPLGGLSTDNEQFF
TRBV19	-	-	TRBJ2-1	TGTGCCAGTAGTAGCACGATGGGACTTTACAATGGGCAGTTCTTC	CASSSTMGLYNGQFF
TRBV20-1	medium-sized	-	TRBJ2-7	TGCAGTGCTAGCCTTTACAGGGTTCGGCACGAGCAGTACTTC	CSASLYRVRHEQYF
TRBV7-3	medium-sized	-	TRBJ1-4	TGTGCCAGCAGCTTAAACAGTAATGAAAAACTGTTTTTT	CASSLNSNEKLFF
TRBV9	-	TRBD2	TRBJ2-7	TGTGCCAGCAGCGTAGATCTAGCGGGAGGGGCCTACGAGCAGTACTTC	CASSVDLAGGAYEQYF
TRBV7-3	-	TRBD1	TRBJ2-5	TGTGCCAGCAGGCATCTCGCGGGACAGGGCAACCAAGAGACCCAGTACTTC	CASRHLAGQGNQETQYF
TRBV7-3	medium-sized	-	TRBJ1-6	TGTGCCAGCAGCTTAAATAGGGGCGGGAATTCACCCCTCCACTTT	CASSLNRGGNSPLHF
TRBV4-2	many	-	TRBJ2-7	TGTGCCAGCAGCCAAGATTTAGGCTACGAGCAGTACTTC	CASSQDLGYEQYF
TRBV7-8	-	-	TRBJ1-6	TGTGCCAGCAGCTTAGGGGCAGGGGATGGTTCACCCCTCCACTTT	CASSLGAGDGSPLHF
TRBV2	-	TRBD2	TRBJ2-2	TGTGCCAGCAGTAAGGGGACTAGCGGGAGCGGGGAGCTGTTTTTT	CASSKGTSGSGELFF
TRBV7-9	-	-	TRBJ1-1	TGTGCCAGCAGACATGGACTAGCGGGGCTTGGTGAAGCTTTCTTT	CASRHGLAGLGEAFF
TRBV7-2	-	-	TRBJ2-2	TGTGCCAGCAGCCCCGTCAGGTCCGGGGAGCTGTTTTTT	CASSPVRSGELFF
TRBV24-1	-	-	TRBJ2-1	TGTGCCACCAGTGATCCTAGGACCGGGGCCGATGAGCAGTTCTTC	CATSDPRTGADEQFF
TRBV2	many	-	TRBJ2-2	TGTGCCAGCTCCCTTGAGGGATCCGGGGAGCTGTTTTTT	CASSLEGSGELFF
TRBV11-2	-	-	TRBJ2-3	TGTGCCAGCAGCCGGCGCGGGCCCTCTAGTACAGGTACGCAGTATTTT	CASSRRGPSSTGTQYF
TRBV7-6	-	-	TRBJ2-5	TGTGCCAGCAGCGCGCTGGGGGAATCAGAGACCCAGTACTTC	CASSALGESETQYF
TRBV7-3	many	-	TRBJ1-6	TGTGCCAGCAGCCGGGGACTGGGCAATTCACCCCTCCACTTT	CASSRGLGNSPLHF
TRBV7-3	-	TRBD2	TRBJ2-7	TGTGCCAGCAGCTTAACTAGCGGGGGCTCCTACGAGCAGTACTTC	CASSLTSGGSYEQYF
TRBV30	many	-	TRBJ1-2	TGTGCCTGGAGTAGTTTGATTGGGAATGGCTACACCTTC	CAWSSLIGNGYTF
TRBV14	many	TRBD2	TRBJ2-1	TGTGCCAGCAGCCAAAGGACTAGCGGGAGAAGTCTCGATGAGCAGTTCTTC	CASSQRTSGRSLDEQFF
TRBV6-1	many	-	TRBJ2-7	TGTGCCAGCAGTGAATCGGGGGGCCAGACCTACGAGCAGTACTTC	CASSESGGQTYEQYF
TRBV28	-	-	TRBJ1-4	TGTGCCAGCAGTTTAGGGACTCAACTAGGGGCTAATGAAAAACTGTTTTTT	CASSLGTQLGANEKLFF
TRBV4-1	medium-sized	-	TRBJ1-4	TGCGCCAGCAGCCAAGCGGGCGGGTCAGAAAAACTGTTTTTT	CASSQAGGSEKLFF
TRBV6-1	many	-	TRBJ1-5	TGTGCCAGCAGTGCGGACAGACTCTATAGCAATCAGCCCCAGCATTTT	CASSADRLYSNQPQHF
TRBV19	-	-	TRBJ2-3	TGTGCCAGTAGTATTGGGAGCACAGATACGCAGTACTTT	CASSIGSTDTQYF
TRBV7-6	few	-	TRBJ1-1	TGTGCCAGCAGCTTAGCCGTGGCCCTCGGTGAAGCTTTCTTT	CASSLAVALGEAFF
TRBV14	-	-	TRBJ1-3	TGTGCCAGCAGCCAGGACAGCAGCTCTGGAGACACCATATATTTT	CASSQDSSSGDTIYF
TRBV6-5	-	-	TRBJ2-7	TGTGCCAGCACCCTCGGTGGGGGCCCAGCGGGGTCCTACGAGCAGTACTTC	CASTLGGGPAGSYEQYF